This T cell receptor beta chain was observed in a study of blood T cell repertoires in COVID-19. Study summary: Sites across the United States, Italy and Spain contributed samples from acute and convalescent COVID-19. PBMCs, B-cell-depleted T cells, or T cells were the source of the cDNA or gDNA that made up the material.

Per germline, CDR1 SGHKS and CDR2 YYEKEE (reference sequence). Losses at the gene ends were 2 bases for V and 4 bases for J; bases not matched to a gene: 9. CDR3 size: 16 residues. Original processing notes: Using reference gene primer amplification, nucleated cell counts were estimated. Clones were read by immunoSEQ multiplex PCR, and TCRdb kept only the in-frame ones, dropping some. That table furnishes V, J and clone size, whereas the DNA furnished D and trimming. This sample has about 270,000 clones, with 75% to 90% found just once. This chain links TRBV5-5 with TRBJ2-1; the match to TRBD1 covers 7 bases. The specimen sequenced was peripheral blood. The TCR sequence derives from a man in his fifties or sixties with acute or convalescent COVID-19. The CDR3 DNA reads TGTGCCAGCAGCTTTCAGACAGGGCCAAAGTACAATGAGCAGTTCTTC. The encoded protein is CASSFQTGPKYNEQFF. The whole variable domain, filled in from reference TRBV5-5 and TRBJ2-1, reads DAGVTQSPTHLIKTRGQQVTLRCSPISGHKSVSWYQQVLGQGPQFIFQYYEKEERGRGNFPDRFSARQFPNYSSELNVNALLLGDSALYLCASSFQTGPKYNEQFFGPGTRLTVL.